Listed here are 31 T cell receptor beta chains from one sample, sequenced in a study of T-cell reconstitution after alpha-beta-depleted transplantation in children. Construction of the TCRbeta library involved unique molecular identifiers. TCRdb re-called the PCR reads with MiXCR, one entry per CDR3 protein. The sample has 65,000 to 70,000 distinct CDR3 sequences; 4.9% are singletons. The sample was PBMCs, mostly from graft donor cells, taken 180 days after TCRalphabeta/CD19-depleted stem cell transplant. All receptors derive from a boy under three years old who had a stem cell transplant for acute myeloid leukemia, so the T cells may come from the graft donor.

This clonotype was counted ten times or more. The chain links TRBV7-9 to TRBJ2-3, with TRBD2 matching 12 bases. Losses at the gene ends were 4 bases for V and 3 bases for J; bases not matched to a gene: 8. The germline gives CDR1 SEHNR, CDR2 FQNEAQ (reference sequence). This CDR3 contains 17 residues. In DNA, the CDR3 is TGTGCCAGCAGCTCTAAAAGGACTAGCGGGGAAACAGATACGCAGTATTTT. It encodes CASSSKRTSGETDTQYF.

This clonotype was detected many times. The chain uses TRBV9 and TRBJ2-1; perhaps D is TRBD1 or TRBD2 (6 bases each). Per germline, CDR1 SGDLS and CDR2 YYNGEE. V was shortened by 7 bases and J by 3 bases, with 8 bases between the two germline ends. This CDR3 contains 12 residues. CDR3 sequence (DNA): TGTGCCAGCGGGGGGCACTACAATGAGCAGTTCTTC. Translation: CASGGHYNEQFF.

This clonotype has a count of ten or more. This chain connects TRBV13 to TRBJ2-5; the D is unclear. The V and J ends lost 6 bases and 2 bases respectively, with 16 bases between them. The CDR3 loop spans 15 amino acids. CDR1 is PRHDT, CDR2 FYEKMQ, per germline (reference sequence). CDR3 loop: CASSSRPEEQETQYF. In DNA form, the CDR3 reads TGTGCCAGCAGTTCGCGACCCGAGGAACAAGAGACCCAGTACTTC.

This clonotype was recorded at least ten times. This chain joins TRBV19 and TRBJ2-4, with 10 bases fitting TRBD1. The length of the CDR3 is 15 residues. Germline values: CDR1 LNHDA, CDR2 SQIVND (reference sequence). With 3 bases clipped from V and 3 bases from J, the junction kept 2 bases outside the gene matches. The CDR3: CASSIGQGGKNIQYF. Written as DNA, the CDR3 is TGTGCCAGTAGTATCGGACAGGGGGGCAAAAACATTCAGTACTTC.

This chain connects TRBV9 to TRBJ1-2, with D uncertain. The CDR3 totals 12 residues. The V end was cut by 4 bases, the J end by 7 bases, with 11 bases between. Germline CDR1 SGDLS, CDR2 YYNGEE. The CDR3 is CASSPERGGYTF. CDR3 bases: TGTGCCAGCAGCCCGGAGCGGGGTGGCTACACCTTC.

This clonotype was seen ten or more times. The chain is built from TRBV2 and TRBJ2-3; 7 nucleotides agree with TRBD1. CDR3 length equals 14 residues. Trimming at V came to 9 bases and at J to 3 bases, leaving 9 bases not matched to a gene. CDR1 is SNHLY and CDR2 is FYNNEI in the germline V gene. The CDR3 reads CARNRGVGTDTQYF. The CDR3 nucleotides are TGTGCCAGAAACAGGGGAGTGGGGACAGATACGCAGTATTTT.

There are many counts of this clonotype. This chain joins TRBV7-8 and TRBJ2-7, with 9 bases lining up with TRBD2. CDR1 SGHVS and CDR2 FQNEAQ come from the germline V gene. V gave up 1 base and J gave up 4 bases; unmatched junction bases: 8. The CDR3 totals 16 residues. The CDR3 spells CASSLGGGTSRYEQYV. Here the CDR3 DNA reads TGTGCCAGCAGCTTAGGTGGGGGGACTAGCCGTTACGAGCAGTACGTC.

This clonotype was seen at least ten times. This chain connects TRBV11-2 to TRBJ1-3; D not certain. CDR1 SGHAT and CDR2 FQNNGV come from the germline V gene. The CDR3 runs to 14 residues. Deletions cut 1 base from V and 5 bases from J, with 9 bases between. CDR3 sequence: CASSLASARNTIYF. The CDR3 region has the DNA TGTGCCAGCAGCTTAGCGTCAGCAAGAAACACCATATATTTT.

At least ten counts were recorded for this clonotype. The chain employs TRBV7-9 and TRBJ2-3; TRBD1 agrees at 7 bases. From germline, CDR1 is SEHNR and CDR2 FQNEAQ (reference sequence). V shed 8 bases, J shed 0 bases, and the junction held 5 bases outside the gene matches. This CDR3 is built from 14 residues. The CDR3 region has the DNA TGTGCCAGCTCGGACAGGACAAGCACAGATACGCAGTATTTT. Translated: CASSDRTSTDTQYF.

This clonotype was seen ten or more times. The rearrangement links TRBV4-1 to TRBJ1-5; D not certain. CDR3 length: 13 amino acids. CDR1 and CDR2 (germline): MGHRA, YSYEKL. Deletions cut 0 bases from V and 5 bases from J, with 5 bases between. The DNA of the CDR3 is TGCGCCAGCAGCCAAGACCCAGATCAGCCCCAGCATTTT. Translating it yields CASSQDPDQPQHF.

This clonotype was observed at least ten times. This rearrangement joins TRBV29-1 to TRBJ1-2, with D unclear. V was pared by 4 bases and J by 3 bases, with 12 bases between. Germline-derived CDR1 and CDR2 are SQVTM and ANQGSEA. The CDR3 runs 13 residues. CDR3 residues: CSVVADGYYGYTF. CDR3 bases: TGCAGCGTTGTAGCCGACGGATACTATGGCTACACCTTC.

This clonotype has at least ten counts. CDR3 in amino acids: CASSFGGVRPQPQHF. CDR3 bases: TGTGCCAGCAGTTTTGGCGGGGTGCGCCCTCAGCCCCAGCATTTT. The rearrangement uses TRBV12-3 or TRBV12-4 and TRBJ1-5; D gene ambiguous. CDR3 size: 15 residues. The V end was cut by 3 bases, the J end by 6 bases, with 15 bases between.

The chain links TRBV5-4 to TRBJ2-5; D gene ambiguous. The CDR3 runs 13 residues. V was clipped by 0 bases and J by 4 bases, with 7 bases between them. Per germline, CDR1 SGHNT and CDR2 YYREEE (reference sequence). CDR3 DNA sequence: TGTGCCAGCAGCTTGGGACCCCGAGAGACCCAGTACTTC. This codes for CASSLGPRETQYF.

The chain combines TRBV11-2 with TRBJ2-3, with a weak D call TRBD1 (5 bases). Germline values: CDR1 SGHAT, CDR2 FQNNGV. This CDR3 has 16 amino acids. The V and J ends lost 4 bases and 0 bases respectively, with 14 bases between them. CDR3 protein: CASSSDRTSSTDTQYF. In DNA form, the CDR3 reads TGTGCCAGCAGCTCCGACAGAACTTCTAGCACAGATACGCAGTATTTT.

This clonotype was counted ten times or more. The CDR3 DNA follows: TGTGCCAGCAGCTTGGACAGGGCTACTGAGCAGTTCTTC. Amino acids: CASSLDRATEQFF. The chain has TRBV5-4 and TRBJ2-1; possible D gene TRBD1, 6 bases. The CDR3 sequence is 13 residues long. CDR1 and CDR2 (germline): SGHNT, YYREEE (reference sequence). The V end was cut by 0 bases, the J end by 9 bases, with 10 bases between. The variable domain in full, completed from reference TRBV5-4 and TRBJ2-1, reads ETGVTQSPTHLIKTRGQQVTLRCSSQSGHNTVSWYQQALGQGPQFIFQYYREEENGRGNFPPRFSGLQFPNYSSELNVNALELDDSALYLCASSLDRATEQFFGPGTRLTVL.

This clonotype was detected ten times or more. The chain couples TRBV28 to TRBJ1-5; 7 bases agree with TRBD1. The CDR3 spans 16 residues. J lost 5 bases, V lost 5 bases, and 12 bases had no gene match. Germline CDR1 is MDHEN and CDR2 is SYDVKM. The CDR3 is CASSRGDRESYQPQHF. In nucleotides, the CDR3 is TGTGCCAGCAGTAGGGGAGACAGGGAGTCTTATCAGCCCCAGCATTTT.

The chain has TRBV4-1 and TRBJ2-1, with 7 bases fitting TRBD2. The CDR3 extends over 17 amino acids. The germline CDR1 and CDR2 sequences are MGHRA and YSYEKL. J lost 6 bases, V lost 3 bases, and 14 bases had no gene match. CDR3 DNA sequence: TGCGCCAGCAGCCAGGCGCCGGGACTATCCCTCTTCAATGAGCAGTTCTTC. Amino acids: CASSQAPGLSLFNEQFF.

This clonotype has a count of ten or more. The chain combines TRBV6-2 or TRBV6-3 with TRBJ2-2; TRBD1 is a possible D gene (5 bases). The germline CDR1 and CDR2 sequences are MNHEY and SVGEGT. The V gene lost 3 bases and the J gene lost 5 bases, with 16 bases spanning the gap. The CDR3 has 16 residues. The CDR3 reads CASSYPYTGRTGELFF. The CDR3 coding sequence is TGTGCCAGCAGTTATCCATATACAGGACGGACCGGGGAGCTGTTTTTT.

This clonotype was counted at least ten times. V and J are TRBV7-2 and TRBJ1-1, with D maybe TRBD1 (6 bases). Per germline, CDR1 SGHTA and CDR2 FQGNSA. Trimming removed 5 bases at V and 2 bases at J, with 15 bases between. This CDR3 is built from 15 residues. The CDR3 coding sequence is TGTGCCAGCAGCGCCTCCCCGGGACATAACACTGAAGCTTTCTTT. Its translation: CASSASPGHNTEAFF.

This clonotype was observed at least ten times. The chain is built from TRBV27 and TRBJ2-6; D is possibly TRBD1 (5 bases). Trimming took off 9 bases at V and 4 bases at J, with 16 bases between the two ends. Germline V gene data show CDR1 as MNHEY and CDR2 as SMNVEV (reference sequence). The CDR3 runs 15 residues. CDR3 sequence reads: CASQPGLSGANVLTF. The DNA of the CDR3 is TGTGCCAGTCAACCAGGGCTCTCAGGGGCCAACGTCCTGACTTTC.

This clonotype appeared many times. This chain connects TRBV7-2 to TRBJ1-5, with 9 bases identical to TRBD1. Trimming cost V 6 bases and J 7 bases; bases outside gene matches: 13. CDR3 size: 16 residues. Germline values: CDR1 SGHTA, CDR2 FQGNSA. CDR3 residues: CASSSQGALRDQPQHF. Written as DNA, the CDR3 is TGTGCCAGCAGTTCACAGGGGGCTCTCAGGGACCAGCCCCAGCATTTT.

The sample holds many counts of this clonotype. The chain links TRBV7-9 to TRBJ2-7; D is undetermined. Trimming stripped 5 bases from V and 5 bases from J, with 13 bases between. The CDR3 covers 13 residues. CDR1 and CDR2 (germline): SEHNR, FQNEAQ (reference sequence). For the CDR3, the DNA is TGTGCCAGCAGCCCACACCCCCGGGACGAGCAGTACTTC. It yields the protein CASSPHPRDEQYF.

This clonotype has ten or more counts. V is TRBV20-1 and J is TRBJ2-3; 9 bases map to TRBD2. CDR3 length: 12 residues. The V and J ends lost 0 bases and 14 bases, in that order; junction bases with no gene match: 6. The germline V gene has CDR1 DFQATT and CDR2 SNEGSKA (reference sequence). CDR3 coding DNA: TGCAGTGCTAGAGATGGCCTAGCGGGGCCGTATTTT. As protein: CSARDGLAGPYF.

Many counts were recorded for this clonotype. This chain uses TRBV18 with TRBJ2-1; 8 bases line up with TRBD1. This CDR3 contains 14 residues. V dropped 5 bases and J dropped 2; count of bases not matched to a gene: 2. The V gene's germline CDR1 is KGHSH and CDR2 LQKENI. The CDR3 DNA sequence: TGTGCCAGCTCAAAACAGGGGGCCTACAATGAGCAGTTCTTC. Residues: CASSKQGAYNEQFF.

This clonotype was counted at least ten times. V usage is TRBV7-2 and J usage is TRBJ2-5, with TRBD1 matching over 7 bases. The germline V gene has CDR1 SGHTA and CDR2 FQGNSA. The CDR3 contains 14 residues. Losses at the gene ends were 4 bases for V and 1 base for J; bases not matched to a gene: 3. CDR3 region: CASSSHRGQETQYF. The CDR3 bases are TGTGCCAGCAGCTCGCACAGGGGCCAAGAGACCCAGTACTTC.

This rearrangement joins TRBV12-3 or TRBV12-4 to TRBJ2-2, with a tentative D call TRBD1 (5 bases). There are 16 residues in the CDR3. V gave up 6 bases and J gave up 2 bases, with 16 bases separating them. The CDR3 region is CASSPRQYPNTGELFF. The CDR3 DNA reads TGTGCCAGCAGCCCCCGACAGTACCCTAACACCGGGGAGCTGTTTTTT.

The table lists this clonotype with many counts. This chain connects TRBV28 to TRBJ1-5; 9 positions agree with TRBD1. Germline CDR1 reads MDHEN; CDR2 reads SYDVKM. The CDR3 has 15 amino acids. After removal of 4 bases from V and 7 bases from J, the junction contained 8 bases not matched to a gene. CDR3 nucleotide sequence: TGTGCCAGCAGTTGGGGACAGGGTGGGAAACAGCCCCAGCATTTT. Translating it yields CASSWGQGGKQPQHF.

This clonotype was seen at least ten times. The chain is built from TRBV25-1 and TRBJ1-1, with a possible D match to TRBD1 (5 bases). Trimming removed 6 bases at V and 1 base at J, with 6 bases between. This CDR3 has 12 amino acids. Germline V lookup: CDR1 MGHDK, CDR2 SYGVNS. The CDR3 DNA is TGTGCCAGCAGGGGGGGGAACACTGAAGCTTTCTTT. This gives the protein CASRGGNTEAFF.

This clonotype was counted ten times or more. The V call is TRBV18, the J call TRBJ2-3; D uncertain. Germline CDR1 and CDR2: KGHSH and LQKENI. Trimming took off 2 bases at V and 1 base at J, with 7 bases between the two ends. This CDR3 comprises 14 residues. In nucleotides, the CDR3 is TGTGCCAGCTCACCAGACACCCGCACAGATACGCAGTATTTT. Protein product: CASSPDTRTDTQYF.

In its sample, this clonotype ranks as medium-sized. The chain recombines TRBV10-3 with TRBJ2-7; D tentatively fits TRBD1 or TRBD2 (5 bases each). Germline lookup yields CDR1 ENHRY and CDR2 SYGVKD. V dropped 10 bases and J dropped 7 bases, with 17 bases sitting between them. The CDR3 has 12 residues. The CDR3 sequence is CATKSGTGEQYV. CDR3 bases: TGTGCCACTAAATCAGGGACGGGGGAGCAGTACGTC.

In this sample, this clonotype turned up many times. The chain is built from TRBV5-1 and TRBJ1-2, with 8 positions matching TRBD1. Trimming at V came to 4 bases and at J to 2 bases, leaving 7 bases not matched to a gene. Germline V gene lookup returns CDR1 SGHRS and CDR2 YFSETQ. The CDR3 runs to 15 residues. The chain's CDR3 is CASSKRQGTNYGYTF. CDR3 nucleotide sequence: TGCGCCAGCAGCAAGAGACAGGGGACCAACTATGGCTACACCTTC.